These 2 T cell receptor beta chains were sequenced from one sample in a study of pediatric ulcerative colitis (dated by TCRdb to the late 2010s). The library was produced with the immunoSEQ multiplex PCR assay. The immuneACCESS repertoire file appears here via TCRdb, limited to in-frame rearrangements. These files lack a portion of the clones; in checked studies, under half of the deficit traces to unresolved V genes, and the cause of the others is not known. Here the sample has roughly 19,000 clones; under 75% occur a single time. In total, the top ten clones hold roughly 7% of the sample. During colonoscopy, one to two pinch biopsies were obtained from the rectum for research. The sample was gut tissue. These receptors were obtained from a boy younger than 18 with moderate ulcerative colitis.

The chain joins TRBV30 to TRBJ2-5, with a weak D call TRBD2 (6 bases). This CDR3 has 14 residues. Germline V gene lookup returns CDR1 GTSNPN and CDR2 SVGIG (reference sequence). The V gene lost 6 bases and the J gene lost 5 bases, with 19 bases spanning the gap. For the CDR3, the DNA is TGTGCCTGCCTATCCAAGGAGGGGACGGAGACCCAGTACTTC. As protein: CACLSKEGTETQYF.

The sample holds a few counts of this clone. This chain connects TRBV11-3 to TRBJ2-2; D remains unclear. CDR1 and CDR2 from the germline V gene are SGHNT and YENEEA. The CDR3 totals 15 residues. With 5 bases removed from V and 1 base from J, the gap between germline ends came to 11 bases. CDR3 sequence reads: CASSPNHLNTGELFF. The CDR3 region has the DNA TGTGCCAGCAGCCCCAATCACTTGAACACCGGGGAGCTGTTTTTT.